Given below is one TCR beta chain in context. V was shortened by 1 base and J by 5 bases, with 15 bases between the two germline ends. Germline lookup yields CDR1 SGHTA and CDR2 FQGNSA. The CDR3 covers 15 residues. The data originate from a study of blood T cells in healthy people across ages. Study context: Per two T cells, template switching captured roughly one barcoded beta molecule.

Combining a sample-barcoded 5' primer with a J-beta primer mix, a second PCR ran for about 6 to 11 cycles. Each cDNA molecule received a tag from a template-switch adaptor that had 12 random nucleotides. MiXCR, run by TCRdb on the 5' RACE reads, gives a single entry per CDR3 protein. The sample holds 500,000 to 650,000 distinct CDR3 sequences, around 27% seen once. The same specimen was also included in a second study, on T cells of mothers and their children. That work contributes: Across the analysis, no persistent microchimeric T cell clones were detected.

This chain links TRBV7-2 with TRBJ2-7; tentatively, D is TRBD1 or TRBD2 (5 bases each). The sample consisted of blood. The clonotype was recovered from a boy between 2 and 10 years old in good health. The CDR3, as DNA: TGTGCCAGCAGCTTAGTGGGGACGGTGGCGGACGAGCAGTACTTC. Protein: CASSLVGTVADEQYF.